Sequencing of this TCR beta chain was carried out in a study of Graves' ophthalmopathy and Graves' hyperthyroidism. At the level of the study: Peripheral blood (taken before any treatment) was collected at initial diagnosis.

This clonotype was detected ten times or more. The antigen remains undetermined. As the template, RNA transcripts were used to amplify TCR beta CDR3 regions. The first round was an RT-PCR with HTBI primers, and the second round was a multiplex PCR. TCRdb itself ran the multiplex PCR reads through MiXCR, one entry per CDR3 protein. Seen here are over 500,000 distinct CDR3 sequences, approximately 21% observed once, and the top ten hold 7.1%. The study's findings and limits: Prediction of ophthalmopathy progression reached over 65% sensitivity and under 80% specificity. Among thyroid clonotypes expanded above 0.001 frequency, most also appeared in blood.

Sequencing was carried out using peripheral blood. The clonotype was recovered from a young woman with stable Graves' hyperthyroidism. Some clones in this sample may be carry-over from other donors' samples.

This CDR3 reads CASSLLSGRGETQYF. As DNA, the CDR3 is TGTGCCAGCAGTTTACTCTCGGGCAGGGGTGAGACCCAGTACTTC. This sequence joins TRBV12-3 or TRBV12-4 and TRBJ2-5; weak D call: TRBD1 (6 bases). This CDR3 comprises 15 residues. V lost 2 bases and J lost 5, with 15 bases in between.